The T cell receptor beta chain under discussion was sequenced for a study of blood T cell repertoires in COVID-19. Across the study: Sample material is recorded as cDNA or gDNA derived from T cells, B-cell-depleted T cells, or PBMCs.

The study assigned cohorts using participant-reported clinical history. Two consecutive negative NP/OP PCR tests, clearance, or resolved symptoms defined Cohort 3 recovery. Germline loops: CDR1 LNHDA, CDR2 SQIVND (reference sequence). The CDR3 runs 12 residues. In the original analysis: How many nucleated cells were present was estimated from reference gene primer amplification. Method: immunoSEQ multiplex PCR; TCRdb's copy keeps in-frame clones and lacks some. V and J calls and clone size are as listed in that table; D and trimming were resolved from the DNA. The sample has 400,000 to 500,000 clones, roughly 88% seen once.

The receptor comes from a woman in her 40s who had recovered from COVID-19. The sample taken for sequencing was PBMCs or T cells enriched from blood (not recorded which). The V and J genes are TRBV19 and TRBJ1-1; D not certain. CDR3 DNA: TGTGCTAGCGTGTGGGGGAACACTGAAGCTTTCTTT. This sequence encodes CASVWGNTEAFF.